These T cell receptor beta chains were read from a single sample in a study of T-cell reconstitution after alpha-beta-depleted transplantation in children. TCRdb reprocessed the PCR reads via MiXCR and lists one record per CDR3 protein. The sample holds 500,000 to 650,000 distinct CDR3 sequences; 11% are singletons and the top ten take about 14%. The sequences come from PBMCs, mostly from graft donor cells, collected 180 days after TCRalphabeta/CD19-depleted stem cell transplant. The receptors come from a female patient aged 2 to 10 who had a stem cell transplant for aplastic anemia, so the T cells may come from the graft donor. Both conserved end residues are part of each CDR3. The D gene is left open where the match is weak. Some rows have no size entry. The others give once, few or many, or a class for an expanded clone.

j_call | v_call | d_call | clone_size | cdr3_nt | cdr3_aa
TRBJ2-2 | TRBV10-2 | TRBD2 | few | TGCGCCAGCAGTCGACTAGCGTGGGACGGGGAGCTGTTTTTT | CASSRLAWDGELFF
TRBJ2-7 | TRBV28 | - | many | TGTGCCAGCAGGACTGGGAGCTACGAGCAGTACTTC | CASRTGSYEQYF
TRBJ2-3 | TRBV7-3 | TRBD1 | few | TGTGCCAGCAGCTTGGGACAGGGTCCTTCGACAGATACGCAGTATTTT | CASSLGQGPSTDTQYF
TRBJ2-6 | TRBV27 | - | many | TGTGCCAGCAGTCCTGGGGGGGCCAACGTCCTGACTTTC | CASSPGGANVLTF
TRBJ2-3 | TRBV10-3 | TRBD1 | few | TGTGCCATCAGTGTGACAGGGGCGGGAACAGATACGCAGTATTTT | CAISVTGAGTDTQYF
TRBJ1-5 | TRBV20-1 | - | - | TGCAGTGCTAGAGATCGGGTCAGTTGGGTCCAGCCCCAGCATTTT | CSARDRVSWVQPQHF
TRBJ2-1 | TRBV27 | TRBD1 | few | TGTGCCAGCAGTTTAGTTTCCGGGACAGGGGGCAATGAGCAGTTCTTC | CASSLVSGTGGNEQFF
TRBJ2-1 | TRBV7-2 | - | many | TGTGCCAGCAGCCGAGGGGCCTACAATGAGCAGTTCTTC | CASSRGAYNEQFF
TRBJ2-4 | TRBV5-1 | - | once | TGCGCCAGCAGCTTGGGCAGGTTTAAAAACATTCAGTACTTC | CASSLGRFKNIQYF
TRBJ1-1 | TRBV7-9 | TRBD1 | few | TGTGCCAGCAGCTCGGGGGACAGGGGAGCTTTCTTT | CASSSGDRGAFF